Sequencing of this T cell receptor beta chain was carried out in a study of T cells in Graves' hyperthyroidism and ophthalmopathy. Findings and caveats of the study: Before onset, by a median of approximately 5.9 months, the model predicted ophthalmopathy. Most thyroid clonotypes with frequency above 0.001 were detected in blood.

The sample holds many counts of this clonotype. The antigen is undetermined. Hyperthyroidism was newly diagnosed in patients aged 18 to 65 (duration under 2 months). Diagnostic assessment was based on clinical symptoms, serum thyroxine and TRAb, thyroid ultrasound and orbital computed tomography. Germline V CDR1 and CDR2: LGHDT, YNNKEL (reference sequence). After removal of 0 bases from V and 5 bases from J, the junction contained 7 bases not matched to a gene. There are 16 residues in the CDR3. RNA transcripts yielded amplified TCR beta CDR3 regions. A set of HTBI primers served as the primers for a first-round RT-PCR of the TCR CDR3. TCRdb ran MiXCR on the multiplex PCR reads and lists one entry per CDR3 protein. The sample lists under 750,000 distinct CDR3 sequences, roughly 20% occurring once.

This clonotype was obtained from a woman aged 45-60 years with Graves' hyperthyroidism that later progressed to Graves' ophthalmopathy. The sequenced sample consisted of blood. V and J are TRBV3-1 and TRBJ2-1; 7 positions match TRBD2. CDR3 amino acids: CASSQDLAGEDNEQFF. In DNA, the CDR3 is TGTGCCAGCAGCCAAGATTTGGCGGGGGAGGACAATGAGCAGTTCTTC.